These T cell receptor delta chains were read from a single sample in a study of human gamma delta and Vdelta1 T cells. These receptors lack a known antigen. TCRdb reprocessed the PCR reads through CATT. The top ten clones hold about 8.4% of a sample with about 6,400 delta-chain clones, roughly 40% of them seen once. Sequenced sample: Vdelta1 gamma-delta T cells from blood grown in culture (DOT cells). These receptors came from a human donor in good health. CDR3s include the opening cysteine and the closing phenylalanine or tryptophan. D genes are given only for firm matches. A clone size is listed for some rows: how often the clone was seen (once, few, many), or a class if it is expanded.

>TRDV2|TRDD3|TRDJ1|-
CACDTEGGRGVGTGGYADKLIF
TGTGCCTGTGACACCGAGGGGGGGCGGGGAGTGGGTACTGGGGGATACGCCGATAAACTCATCTTT
>TRDV1|TRDD3|TRDJ1|-
CALGDSTWSYKRGLGDHKLIF
TGTGCTCTTGGGGACTCCACTTGGTCCTACAAGAGGGGACTGGGGGATCATAAACTCATCTTT
>TRDV1|TRDD3|TRDJ1|few
CALGERLWSPKRSWGTDKLIF
TGTGCTCTTGGGGAACGTCTGTGGAGTCCTAAACGCAGCTGGGGGACCGATAAACTCATCTTT
>TRDV1|TRDD3|TRDJ1|-
CALGEVGELAGADKLIF
TGTGCTCTTGGGGAAGTGGGGGAGTTGGCCGGGGCCGATAAACTCATCTTT
>TRDV1|TRDD3|TRDJ1|medium-sized
CALGGGTSYWGMPTDKLIF
TGTGCTCTTGGGGGAGGTACTTCGTACTGGGGGATGCCCACCGATAAACTCATCTTT
>TRDV1|TRDD3|TRDJ1|medium-sized
CALGVSPFPGGYTSYTDKLIF
TGTGCTCTTGGGGTTTCCCCTTTCCCTGGGGGATACACTTCGTACACCGATAAACTCATCTTT
>TRDV1|TRDD3|TRDJ1|-
CALGARLVGDYTDKLIF
TGTGCTCTTGGGGCCAGGCTAGTGGGGGATTACACCGATAAACTCATCTTT
>TRDV1|TRDD3|TRDJ1|-
CALGERRSNWGRYTDKLIF
TGTGCTCTTGGGGAACGACGATCAAACTGGGGGAGGTACACCGATAAACTCATCTTT
>TRDV1|TRDD3|TRDJ1|once
CALGEGLFPPLWGSYTDKLIF
TGTGCTCTTGGGGAAGGGCTTTTCCCCCCCTTGTGGGGGAGTTACACCGATAAACTCATCTTT
>TRDV1|-|TRDJ1|medium-sized
CALGDPTFSGGHHTDKLIF
TGTGCTCTTGGGGACCCCACGTTTTCAGGGGGTCATCACACCGATAAACTCATCTTT
>TRDV1|TRDD3|TRDJ1|few
CALGSRQSRAGGPKLIF
TGTGCTCTTGGGAGCCGACAATCTAGGGCTGGGGGACCTAAACTCATCTTT
>TRDV1|TRDD3|TRDJ1|-
CALGVPPSSKGNWGTIMYTDKLIF
TGTGCTCTTGGGGTCCCACCTTCCTCCAAGGGTAACTGGGGGACTATAATGTACACCGATAAACTCATCTTT
>TRDV1|-|TRDJ1|-
CALGRPWDTDKLIF
TGTGCTCTTGGGAGGCCTTGGGACACCGATAAACTCATCTTT
>TRDV1|TRDD3|TRDJ1|-
CALLTPLLGIHTDKLIF
TGTGCTCTCCTAACCCCCCTACTGGGGATACACACCGATAAACTCATCTTT
>TRDV1|TRDD3|TRDJ1|-
CALGFPTQVLGDTPYTDKLIF
TGTGCTCTGGGATTTCCTACCCAAGTACTGGGGGATACGCCGTACACCGATAAACTCATCTTT
>TRDV1|TRDD3|TRDJ1|medium-sized
CALGELPGDTSMYTDKLIF
TGTGCTCTTGGGGAACTACCGGGGGATACGTCAATGTACACCGATAAACTCATCTTT
>TRDV1|-|TRDJ1|-
CALGSPPSYSGGYRFGTDKLIF
TGTGCTCTTGGAAGCCCCCCTTCCTACTCTGGGGGATATCGATTTGGGACCGATAAACTCATCTTT